The 21 T cell receptor beta chains given below trace back to one sample, sequenced in a study of blood T cell repertoires in COVID-19. Measured with immunoSEQ multiplex PCR; TCRdb has only the in-frame clones, and not every one. This sample has a few hundred thousand clones, with 70% to 90% found just once. The specimen sequenced was PBMCs or T cells enriched from blood (not recorded which). The receptors were gathered from a woman under 40 who had recovered from COVID-19.

The chain joins TRBV18 to TRBJ1-2; a possible D gene is TRBD1 (5 bases). Trimming removed 6 bases from V and 3 bases from J, with 17 bases in between. From germline, CDR1 is KGHSH and CDR2 LQKENI. This CDR3 is 15 amino acids long. DNA for the CDR3: TGTGCCAGCTCTCCCTGGGAGGGGCAGGACTATGGCTACACCTTC. This codes for CASSPWEGQDYGYTF.

This clone was found a few times. The chain couples TRBV19 to TRBJ1-5; 7 positions match TRBD1. Germline loops: CDR1 LNHDA, CDR2 SQIVND (reference sequence). CDR3 length equals 15 residues. The junction had 5 bases not matched to a gene; V was cut back by 0 bases and J by 6 bases. This CDR3 is CASSIEQGTGQPQHF. The CDR3, as DNA: TGTGCCAGTAGTATAGAACAGGGGACCGGTCAGCCCCAGCATTTT.

This clone occurred a few times. This chain joins TRBV7-8 and TRBJ1-4, with TRBD1 identical over 8 bases. The length of the CDR3 is 15 residues. Germline V gene lookup returns CDR1 SGHVS and CDR2 FQNEAQ. J was trimmed by 8 bases and V by 5 bases; bases with no gene match: 10. CDR3 coding DNA: TGTGCCAGCAGCCCCCTCCAGGGGGCGAGGGAAAAACTGTTTTTT. This translates into CASSPLQGAREKLFF.

This clone has only one observation. This sequence joins TRBV6-4 and TRBJ1-1; D ambiguous. The CDR3 length is 13 residues. The V end lost 4 bases, the J end lost 1 base, and 7 bases lay between the germline ends. The V gene's germline CDR1 is MRHNA and CDR2 SNTAGT. The CDR3 DNA reads as TGTGCCAGCAGTGCGGAGCCGAACACTGAAGCTTTCTTT. Encoded protein: CASSAEPNTEAFF.

This clone came up once. The chain employs TRBV7-6 and TRBJ2-7, with TRBD1 matching over 7 bases. The CDR3 contains 14 residues. Germline-derived CDR1 and CDR2 are SGHVS and FNYEAQ. With 2 bases clipped from V and 3 bases from J, the junction kept 4 bases outside the gene matches. The CDR3 is CASSLLQGDYEQYF. The CDR3 DNA reads TGTGCCAGCAGCTTACTCCAGGGGGACTACGAGCAGTACTTC. Variable domain in full (rest from reference TRBV7-6 and TRBJ2-7): GAGVSQSPRYKVTKRGQDVALRCDPISGHVSLYWYRQALGQGPEFLTYFNYEAQQDKSGLPNDRFSAERPEGSISTLTIQRTEQRDSAMYRCASSLLQGDYEQYFGPGTRLTVT.

Regarding this clone: The sample contains more than one DNA sequence encoding this CDR3. This chain uses TRBV5-6 with TRBJ1-5, with 7 bases fitting TRBD1. CDR1 SGHDT and CDR2 YYEEEE come from the germline V gene. V was pared by 4 bases and J by 4 bases, with 2 bases of the junction left unmatched. This CDR3 is built from 13 residues. DNA of the CDR3: TGTGCCAGCAGCCGGACAGGTAATCAGCCCCAGCATTTT. It yields the protein CASSRTGNQPQHF.

The sample holds one count of this clone. The rearrangement joins TRBV5-6 to TRBJ1-3; D remains unclear. Germline-derived CDR1 and CDR2 are SGHDT and YYEEEE. This CDR3 is built from 15 residues. V was cut by 0 bases and J by 0 bases, with 7 bases left in between. CDR3 protein: CASSLAGISGNTIYF. The CDR3 bases are TGTGCCAGCAGCTTGGCGGGGATCTCTGGAAACACCATATATTTT.

V gene TRBV18 combines with J gene TRBJ2-3; D may be TRBD2 (5 bases). Looked up from germline, CDR1 is KGHSH and CDR2 is LQKENI. Trimming cost V 6 bases and J 4 bases, with 23 bases left between them. The CDR3 is 17 amino acids. The CDR3 bases are TGTGCCAGCTCGCCGCCGGGGAGAAGGGTTTACGCAGATACGCAGTATTTT. It encodes CASSPPGRRVYADTQYF.

The V call is TRBV11-2, the J call TRBJ1-1; D not resolved. From germline, CDR1 is SGHAT and CDR2 FQNNGV. This CDR3 contains 15 residues. Between the trimmed V and J ends, which lost 3 bases and 1 base, there was a span of 12 bases. The CDR3 coding sequence is TGTGCCAGCAGCTTTGCCTTTGGCAGGAACACTGAAGCTTTCTTT. Its protein product is CASSFAFGRNTEAFF.

This rearrangement joins TRBV2 to TRBJ1-4; 7 bases fit TRBD1. The germline V gene has CDR1 SNHLY and CDR2 FYNNEI. V gave up 6 bases and J gave up 5 bases; unmatched junction bases: 6. The CDR3 covers 14 residues. The CDR3 reads CASRPRTGNEKLFF. The CDR3, as DNA: TGTGCCAGCAGACCCCGGACAGGAAATGAAAAACTGTTTTTT.

The J gene is TRBJ1-1, the V gene TRBV7-6; TRBD1 might be the D (5 bases). In germline, CDR1 is SGHVS, CDR2 FNYEAQ. Trimming removed 5 bases at V and 1 base at J, with 17 bases between. The CDR3 sequence is 16 residues long. The CDR3 protein is CASSKRGTKRNTEAFF. For the CDR3, the DNA is TGTGCCAGCAGCAAGCGGGGGACCAAGCGGAACACTGAAGCTTTCTTT.

Only one count was recorded for this clone. The chain recombines TRBV25-1 with TRBJ1-1; a weak D match, TRBD1 (6 bases). This CDR3 region has 16 residues. Germline V gene sequence: CDR1 MGHDK, CDR2 SYGVNS. V was clipped by 1 base and J by 3 bases, with 15 bases between them. CDR3 region: CASSEWAAGAHTEAFF. Here the CDR3 DNA reads TGTGCCAGCAGTGAATGGGCGGCAGGGGCTCACACTGAAGCTTTCTTT. Supplemented by reference TRBV25-1 and TRBJ1-1, the full variable domain reads EADIYQTPRYLVIGTGKKITLECSQTMGHDKMYWYQQDPGMELHLIHYSYGVNSTEKGDLSSESTVSRIRTEHFPLTLESARPSHTSQYLCASSEWAAGAHTEAFFGQGTRLTVV.

The chain is built from TRBV29-1 and TRBJ1-2; TRBD1 agrees at 9 bases. Germline lookup yields CDR1 SQVTM and CDR2 ANQGSEA. Trimming removed 4 bases from V and 8 bases from J; junction bases left unmatched: 8. The CDR3 totals 13 residues. The CDR3 protein is CSVVGGQGRGYTF. The CDR3 DNA sequence: TGCAGCGTTGTAGGGGGACAGGGACGGGGCTACACCTTC.

This clone was detected only a few times. The chain couples TRBV19 to TRBJ2-2, with a weak D call TRBD1 (6 bases). This CDR3 comprises 15 residues. Trimming cost V 9 bases and J 4 bases, with 18 bases left between them. Per the germline V gene, CDR1 is LNHDA and CDR2 is SQIVND (reference sequence). CDR3 region: CASRGQASGTGELFF. Here the CDR3 DNA reads TGTGCCAGCAGGGGCCAGGCTTCGGGCACCGGGGAGCTGTTTTTT. Full variable domain (missing parts from reference TRBV19 and TRBJ2-2): DGGITQSPKYLFRKEGQNVTLSCEQNLNHDAMYWYRQDPGQGLRLIYYSQIVNDFQKGDIAEGYSVSREKKESFPLTVTSAQKNPTAFYLCASRGQASGTGELFFGEGSRLTVL.

This sequence joins TRBV5-6 and TRBJ2-1; 7 nucleotides line up with TRBD2. This CDR3 comprises 15 residues. Germline V CDR1 and CDR2: SGHDT, YYEEEE. J was trimmed by 1 base and V by 4 bases; bases with no gene match: 5. The CDR3 coding sequence is TGTGCCAGCAGCCTCCCGCGGGGGTCCTACAATGAGCAGTTCTTC. The encoded protein is CASSLPRGSYNEQFF.

Turning to this clone: The junction and the germline gene differ at one end; a read error may be behind it. The chain joins TRBV28 to TRBJ2-7, with D uncertain. The CDR3 runs to 13 residues. Germline assignment: CDR1 MDHEN and CDR2 SYDVKM. This chain's CDR3 is CTSNRGGSYEQYF. CDR3 bases: TGTACCAGCAACCGAGGCGGCAGCTACGAGCAGTACTTC. The whole variable domain, remainder taken from reference TRBV28 and TRBJ2-7, is DVKVTQSSRYLVKRTGEKVFLECVQDMDHENMFWYRQDPGLGLRLIYFSYDVKMKEKGDIPEGYSVSREKKERFSLILESASTNQTSMYLCTSNRGGSYEQYFGPGTRLTVT.

V is TRBV7-8 and J is TRBJ1-2; D is possibly TRBD1 (6 bases). The CDR3 has 17 amino acids. Trimming stripped 0 bases from V and 7 bases from J, with 21 bases between. Germline values: CDR1 SGHVS, CDR2 FQNEAQ. The CDR3 nucleotides read TGTGCCAGCAGCTTAGCCCCTGGGGGGGCACACCCAGGTGGCTACACCTTC. Amino acids: CASSLAPGGAHPGGYTF.

There are a few counts of this clone. The chain recombines TRBV28 with TRBJ2-7; D may be TRBD2 (6 bases). V was cut by 3 bases and J by 0 bases, with 21 bases left in between. This CDR3 spans 18 amino acids. Germline V gene lookup returns CDR1 MDHEN and CDR2 SYDVKM. This chain's CDR3 is CASSFPLNRGINSYEQYF. The CDR3 nucleotides read TGTGCCAGCAGTTTCCCACTTAATCGGGGGATTAACTCCTACGAGCAGTACTTC.

In its sample, this clone was seen a few times. Other DNA sequences in this specimen translate into the identical CDR3. The chain is built from TRBV3-1 (or the pseudogene TRBV3-2) and TRBJ1-5, with D hard to call. CDR1 is LGHDT and CDR2 is YNNKEL in the germline V gene (reference sequence). The CDR3 has 13 amino acids. V lost 1 base and J 4 bases, leaving 5 bases between the germline ends. The CDR3 region has the DNA TGTGCCAGCAGCCAAGGCGGAAATCAGCCCCAGCATTTT. Protein sequence: CASSQGGNQPQHF.

The V and J genes are TRBV9 and TRBJ1-1; TRBD1 is a possible D gene (6 bases). V lost 4 bases to trimming and J lost 1 base, with 14 bases between them. Per the germline V gene, CDR1 is SGDLS and CDR2 is YYNGEE. This CDR3 spans 15 amino acids. In DNA, the CDR3 is TGTGCCAGCAGCCCTCGGGACAACTCGAACACTGAAGCTTTCTTT. It translates to CASSPRDNSNTEAFF.

This clone has just a few counts. V is TRBV4-2 and J is TRBJ1-5, with TRBD1 identical over 7 bases. J lost 2 bases, V lost 5 bases, and 6 bases had no gene match. This CDR3 region has 15 residues. The germline CDR1 and CDR2 sequences are LGHNA and YNFKEQ. Written as DNA, the CDR3 is TGTGCCAGCAGCGAAACAGGGGACGGCAATCAGCCCCAGCATTTT. Amino acid sequence: CASSETGDGNQPQHF.